This T cell receptor (beta chain) emerged from a study of technical replicates of blood from a handful of donors. Sequencing was performed with immunoSEQ multiplex PCR; in TCRdb, only in-frame clones are kept and a portion is missing. The data contain fewer than 100,000 clones, over 80% of them singletons. The CDR3 is 14 residues long. Germline V gene data show CDR1 as SGHNT and CDR2 as YYREEE (reference sequence). The ends were cut back, 7 bases at V and 0 bases at J, with 14 bases in the middle. The sample was T cells isolated from PBMCs. The sequence derives from a human donor in good health. This chain joins TRBV5-4 and TRBJ2-7, with D unclear. CDR3 nucleotide sequence: TGTGCCAGCTCCGGTCCGCCAAGCTCCTACGAGCAGTACTTC. Amino acid sequence: CASSGPPSSYEQYF.